Below, 28 T cell receptor beta chains from the same sample are listed, as sequenced in a study of blood T cells in healthy people across ages (dated by TCRdb to between 2015 and 2017). The protocol used for the library was 5' RACE. The second PCR ran for about 6 to 12 cycles and used a J-beta primer mix along with a sample-barcoded 5' primer. Using fastp trimming at Q25 and MiXCR clonotype assembly, TCRdb reanalyzed the public sequencing data and kept in-frame beta chains. Rows merge per CDR3 protein into single entries with the most common DNA and genes. Across this sample there are over 1,500,000 distinct CDR3 sequences, with approximately 40% seen only once. The ten biggest clones cover roughly 23% of the sample. The sample taken for sequencing was blood. These receptors all stem from a human donor in good health.

CDR3 DNA: TGTGCCAGCAGCCAGGACAGGGGGCTCGGGGACGAGCAGTACTTC. Amino acids: CASSQDRGLGDEQYF. V usage is TRBV11-2 and J usage is TRBJ2-7, with 11 nucleotides matching TRBD1. The CDR3 extends over 15 amino acids. CDR1 is SGHAT, CDR2 FQNNGV, per germline. V dropped 5 bases and J dropped 5; count of bases not matched to a gene: 8.

This clonotype was seen just once. V usage is TRBV7-2 and J usage is TRBJ2-5; 10 bases align to TRBD2. This CDR3 is 14 amino acids long. The V gene end was trimmed by 6 bases and the J gene end by 5 bases; junction bases not matched to a gene: 6. Germline-derived CDR1 and CDR2 are SGHTA and FQGNSA. CDR3: CASRAGTSVETQYF. CDR3 bases: TGTGCCAGCAGGGCCGGGACTAGCGTTGAGACCCAGTACTTC.

This clonotype was counted between two and nine times. CDR3 coding DNA: TGTGCCAGCAGCCCGGGACTAGCGGGATGGGACACGCAGTATTTT. Translated: CASSPGLAGWDTQYF. This rearrangement joins TRBV11-3 to TRBJ2-3, with 13 bases matching TRBD2. This CDR3 region has 15 residues. Germline V CDR1 and CDR2: SGHNT, YENEEA. After removal of 5 bases from V and 9 bases from J, the junction contained 8 bases not matched to a gene.

There are a few counts of this clonotype. The chain combines TRBV10-3 with TRBJ2-1; TRBD1 matches 10 bases. Trimming at V came to 10 bases and at J to 8 bases, leaving 23 bases not matched to a gene. Germline CDR1 ENHRY, CDR2 SYGVKD. The CDR3 is 18 amino acids. The CDR3 region is CANAPSILRQGAVDEQFF. CDR3 nucleotides: TGTGCCAACGCGCCATCGATCTTAAGACAGGGGGCGGTCGATGAGCAGTTCTTC.

This clonotype was observed a few times. The chain links TRBV9 to TRBJ1-5, with TRBD1 matching 7 bases. Losses at the gene ends were 5 bases for V and 10 bases for J; bases not matched to a gene: 12. CDR3 length equals 14 residues. Germline V gene lookup returns CDR1 SGDLS and CDR2 YYNGEE. Here the CDR3 reads CASSLTGDISPQHF. The CDR3, as DNA: TGTGCCAGCAGTCTCACAGGGGATATCAGCCCCCAGCATTTT.

With regard to this clonotype: A read error may account for a junction end that differs from germline. V is TRBV10-3 and J is TRBJ1-2, with D unclear. Germline V gene lookup returns CDR1 ENHRY and CDR2 SYGVKD. The CDR3 is 13 residues long. DNA of the CDR3: TGTGTCATCAGTGCTACCGGGGACTATGGCTACACCTTC. It specifies CVISATGDYGYTF.

This clonotype has a handful of counts. This chain uses TRBV10-3 with TRBJ2-1; possible D gene TRBD1, 6 bases. This CDR3 comprises 16 residues. Per germline, CDR1 ENHRY and CDR2 SYGVKD. V was trimmed by 2 bases and J by 8 bases, leaving 19 bases between them. The CDR3 loop is CAISELLVGGIDEQFF. CDR3 bases: TGTGCCATCAGTGAGCTTCTCGTAGGGGGTATCGATGAGCAGTTCTTC.

The chain recombines TRBV6-5 with TRBJ2-7; tentatively, D is TRBD1 (5 bases). The CDR3 spans 16 residues. Deletions cut 4 bases from V and 0 bases from J, with 16 bases between. Germline-derived CDR1 and CDR2 are MNHEY and SVGAGI. This CDR3 reads CASSSILGPDSYEQYF. As DNA, the CDR3 is TGTGCCAGCAGTTCCATCCTGGGGCCCGACTCCTACGAGCAGTACTTC.

V is TRBV15 and J is TRBJ2-6; no clear D gene. Trimming stripped 0 bases from V and 12 bases from J, with 15 bases between. Looked up from germline, CDR1 is LNHNV and CDR2 is YYDKDF (reference sequence). CDR3 length equals 15 residues. The CDR3, as DNA: TGTGCCACCAGCAGAGATGGGCAGGCTTCCTCCGTCCTGACTTTC. Encoded protein: CATSRDGQASSVLTF.

This chain uses TRBV20-1 with TRBJ1-2; a weak D match, TRBD1 (5 bases). Germline V gives CDR1 DFQATT, CDR2 SNEGSKA (reference sequence). CDR3 length: 13 residues. V lost 5 bases and J 4 bases, leaving 14 bases between the germline ends. The chain's CDR3 is CSARGVAFYGYTF. The CDR3 nucleotides read TGCAGTGCTCGGGGGGTGGCATTCTATGGCTACACCTTC.

This clonotype showed up just a few times. The rearrangement links TRBV9 to TRBJ1-2; a possible D gene is TRBD1 (6 bases). V was cut by 0 bases and J by 4 bases, with 10 bases left in between. Germline CDR1 is SGDLS and CDR2 is YYNGEE. This CDR3 is 14 amino acids long. The CDR3: CASSVDPGAYGYTF. Written as DNA, the CDR3 is TGTGCCAGCAGCGTAGACCCGGGGGCCTATGGCTACACCTTC.

J is TRBJ2-3 and V is TRBV4-2, with TRBD2 as a possible D gene (6 bases). The CDR3 sequence is 14 residues long. In germline, CDR1 is LGHNA, CDR2 YNFKEQ. Trimming left V 4 bases short and J 5 bases short, with 13 bases between. The CDR3 here is CASSRLGLRDTQYF. For the CDR3, the DNA is TGTGCCAGCAGCCGGCTGGGACTTCGAGATACGCAGTATTTT.

This clonotype has only one observation. The chain recombines TRBV30 with TRBJ2-1, with D maybe TRBD1 (5 bases). Looked up from germline, CDR1 is GTSNPN and CDR2 is SVGIG (reference sequence). This CDR3 is 14 amino acids long. V lost 0 bases and J 9 bases, leaving 15 bases between the germline ends. The CDR3: CAWSVLREVSEQFF. CDR3 sequence (DNA): TGTGCCTGGAGTGTACTCAGGGAAGTAAGTGAGCAGTTCTTC.

This chain connects TRBV29-1 to TRBJ1-2; 8 bases fit TRBD1. The V and J ends lost 6 bases and 4 bases, in that order; junction bases with no gene match: 16. This CDR3 has 16 amino acids. Germline CDR1 SQVTM, CDR2 ANQGSEA. The CDR3 nucleotides are TGCAGCGTCGCAGCGTACTCCAGGGGGCACGGCTATGGCTACACCTTC. Protein: CSVAAYSRGHGYGYTF.

The V call is TRBV11-2, the J call TRBJ1-2, with a possible D match to TRBD1 (6 bases). CDR3 length: 14 amino acids. The V and J ends lost 5 bases and 9 bases respectively, with 19 bases between them. In germline, CDR1 is SGHAT, CDR2 FQNNGV. CDR3 loop: CASSNIRGEGSYTF. Here the CDR3 DNA reads TGTGCCAGCAGCAACATTAGGGGGGAAGGAAGCTACACCTTC. The full variable domain, in which reference TRBV11-2 and TRBJ1-2 provide the parts outside the CDR3, is EAGVAQSPRYKIIEKRQSVAFWCNPISGHATLYWYQQILGQGPKLLIQFQNNGVVDDSQLPKDRFSAERLKGVDSTLKIQPAKLEDSAVYLCASSNIRGEGSYTFGSGTRLTVV.

The rearrangement uses TRBV27 and TRBJ2-1; no reliable D call. The V gene lost 2 bases and the J gene lost 4 bases, with 12 bases spanning the gap. The CDR3 has 15 amino acids. The V gene's germline CDR1 is MNHEY and CDR2 SMNVEV (reference sequence). CDR3 residues: CASSLRVGAYNEQFF. CDR3 coding DNA: TGTGCCAGCAGTTTACGAGTGGGTGCTTACAATGAGCAGTTCTTC.

This clonotype has just a few counts. DNA of the CDR3: TGCGCCAGCAGCTTGGTCGGGGGGCTGGGGAATCAGCCCCAGCATTTT. Residues: CASSLVGGLGNQPQHF. The chain links TRBV5-1 to TRBJ1-5; D might be TRBD1 (6 bases). V was shortened by 0 bases and J by 4 bases, with 14 bases between the two germline ends. There are 16 residues in the CDR3. CDR1 and CDR2 (germline): SGHRS, YFSETQ.

The V gene is TRBV3-1, the J gene TRBJ1-6, with a tentative D call TRBD1 (6 bases). The CDR3 spans 13 residues. Germline values: CDR1 LGHDT, CDR2 YNNKEL (reference sequence). V was shortened by 2 bases and J by 12 bases, with 11 bases between the two germline ends. The CDR3: CASSQRDIEPLHF. DNA of the CDR3: TGTGCCAGCAGCCAAAGGGACATTGAACCCCTCCACTTT. The whole variable domain, filled in from reference TRBV3-1 and TRBJ1-6, reads DTAVSQTPKYLVTQMGNDKSIKCEQNLGHDTMYWYKQDSKKFLKIMFSYNNKELIINETVPNRFSPKSPDKAHLNLHINSLELGDSAVYFCASSQRDIEPLHFGNGTRLTVT.

The rearrangement joins TRBV20-1 to TRBJ2-7; no clear D. Trimming pared 3 bases from V and 6 bases from J, leaving 12 bases between. The length of the CDR3 is 12 residues. CDR1 is DFQATT, CDR2 SNEGSKA, per germline (reference sequence). CDR3 coding DNA: TGCAGTGCTAGCCTAGGATGGTCCGAGCAGTACTTC. Translated, it gives CSASLGWSEQYF.

The gene calls are TRBV11-2 and TRBJ2-1; TRBD2 matches at 8 bases. Germline CDR1 and CDR2: SGHAT and FQNNGV. J gave up 7 bases and V 5 bases, and 10 bases lay outside the gene matches. This CDR3 comprises 15 residues. CDR3 protein: CASSPSGTRFNEQFF. As DNA, the CDR3 is TGTGCCAGCAGCCCATCCGGGACTAGGTTTAATGAGCAGTTCTTC.

The gene calls are TRBV2 and TRBJ2-5; no definite D call. Germline assignment: CDR1 SNHLY and CDR2 FYNNEI. V lost 6 bases and J lost 0, with 8 bases in between. The CDR3 extends over 13 amino acids. In DNA, the CDR3 is TGTGCCAGCAGAGGCACCCACCAAGAGACCCAGTACTTC. Encoded protein: CASRGTHQETQYF.

The V call is TRBV12-3 or TRBV12-4, the J call TRBJ2-5, with TRBD1 as a possible D gene (5 bases). The DNA matches TRBJ2-7 better at its end, which makes the J call doubtful. The CDR3 consists of 14 residues. The chain's CDR3 is CASSLVGRAHEQYF. The CDR3 nucleotides read TGTGCCAGCAGTTTAGTAGGCAGGGCCCACGAGCAGTACTTC.

V and J are TRBV7-2 and TRBJ2-4; possibly TRBD1 for D (6 bases). Trimming cost V 2 bases and J 7 bases, with 15 bases left between them. CDR1 and CDR2 from the germline V gene are SGHTA and FQGNSA. This CDR3 has 15 amino acids. The CDR3 is CASSLIFGRGNIQYF. The CDR3 DNA reads TGTGCCAGCAGCTTAATCTTCGGCAGGGGCAACATTCAGTACTTC.

Points on this clonotype: Mismatch with germline at one junction end may stem from a read error. For the CDR3, the DNA is TGCGGCGTTGTTCCGACAGGGGTGGATACGCAGTATTTT. Translation gives CGVVPTGVDTQYF. V is TRBV29-1 and J is TRBJ2-3, with 8 nucleotides matching TRBD1. CDR3 length: 13 residues. CDR1 is SQVTM, CDR2 ANQGSEA, per germline.

About this clonotype itself: A much larger clone lies a single base off, so this may be a read error. The J gene is TRBJ2-3, the V gene TRBV29-1, with 9 bases that match TRBD1. The CDR3 consists of 15 residues. Germline lookup yields CDR1 SQVTM and CDR2 ANQGSEA. The CDR3 nucleotides are TGCAGCGTTGAAGATAGCACAGGGGGCACAGATCCGCAGTATTTT. It specifies CSVEDSTGGTDPQYF.

The rearrangement joins TRBV4-2 to TRBJ2-1, with D maybe TRBD2 (6 bases). The germline gives CDR1 LGHNA, CDR2 YNFKEQ. V dropped 1 base and J dropped 0 bases, with 10 bases sitting between them. The CDR3 has 16 amino acids. The CDR3 region has the DNA TGTGCCAGCAGCCAAGTCGGAGGGGACTCCTACAATGAGCAGTTCTTC. Protein sequence: CASSQVGGDSYNEQFF.

This clonotype was counted a few times. The V call is TRBV6-5, the J call TRBJ1-2; maybe TRBD1 (6 bases). V lost 2 bases and J lost 3, with 13 bases in between. Germline values: CDR1 MNHEY, CDR2 SVGAGI. This CDR3 comprises 15 residues. The CDR3 is CASSYIQGSDYGYTF. CDR3 in DNA: TGTGCCAGCAGTTACATCCAGGGGAGCGACTATGGCTACACCTTC.

This clonotype has more than one count but fewer than ten. V and J are TRBV7-8 and TRBJ2-7; 10 nucleotides line up with TRBD1. The J segment lost 2 bases and the V segment lost 4 bases, leaving 5 bases of the junction unmatched. Germline V gives CDR1 SGHVS, CDR2 FQNEAQ. The CDR3 totals 15 residues. The CDR3: CASSYRDRGTYEQYF. The DNA for the CDR3 is TGTGCCAGCAGCTACCGGGACAGGGGTACCTACGAGCAGTACTTC.